These T cell receptor beta chains were read from a single sample in a study of T cells after yellow fever vaccination. Each CDR3 protein gets one entry after TCRdb re-called the 5' RACE reads with MiXCR. The sample lists 550,000 or so distinct CDR3 sequences; roughly 21% were seen once. Sequencing was performed on PBMCs, taken 15 days after the yellow fever booster vaccination. These receptors were collected from a man younger than 40 who received the YFV17D yellow fever vaccine. CDR3s include the opening cysteine and the closing phenylalanine or tryptophan.

TRBV12-5	14	TRBJ2-3	CASGPPGATDTQYF
TRBV6-1	16	TRBJ2-7	CASRPRGAVFSYEQYF
TRBV7-2	16	TRBJ2-1	CASSLASGGKYNEQFF
TRBV20-1	15	TRBJ2-3	CSARDWRGFADTQYF
TRBV20-1	14	TRBJ2-3	CSARGRGLWDTQYF
TRBV20-1	13	TRBJ2-5	CSGRGGFKETQYF
TRBV12-3/TRBV12-4	13	TRBJ1-1	CASSLSGNTEAFF
TRBV25-1	15	TRBJ2-7	CASSETRTISYEQYF
TRBV3-1	12	TRBJ2-7	CASSQGPYEQYF
TRBV5-1	13	TRBJ2-7	CASSWREGDEQYF
TRBV6-2/TRBV6-3	14	TRBJ1-1	CASSALGTNTEAFF
TRBV29-1	12	TRBJ2-7	CSVEGVKGEQYF
TRBV10-3	11	TRBJ2-7	CAIGGPYEQYF
TRBV11-2	15	TRBJ2-7	CASSSRIPGYNEQYF
TRBV7-7	15	TRBJ2-3	CASSPQAGGTDTQYF
TRBV7-2	15	TRBJ2-1	CASSSTWAIYNEQFF